The 4 T cell receptor beta chains reported below all come from one sample, sequenced in a study of blood T cell repertoires in COVID-19. The table came from immunoSEQ multiplex PCR; TCRdb's copy has only in-frame clones and leaves some out. The table lists around 130,000 clones, 77% of them singletons. Sequencing was performed on peripheral blood. These receptors originate from a human donor in a cohort sampled during active COVID-19.

This clone was observed a few times. The gene calls are TRBV19 and TRBJ1-5; D unclear. Trimming took 0 bases from V and 9 from J, leaving 9 bases between them. Germline CDR1 LNHDA, CDR2 SQIVND (reference sequence). This CDR3 comprises 13 residues. The CDR3: CASSIDPGRPQHF. The CDR3 DNA reads as TGTGCCAGTAGTATAGACCCCGGGAGGCCCCAGCATTTT.

The genes are TRBV28 and TRBJ2-7, with 10 bases matching TRBD1. The length of the CDR3 is 18 residues. V was pared by 6 bases and J by 2 bases, with 16 bases of the junction left unmatched. CDR1 is MDHEN and CDR2 is SYDVKM in the germline V gene. CDR3 region: CASRLQPGQGSPTYEQYF. The CDR3 DNA is TGTGCCAGCAGGCTACAACCGGGACAGGGGTCCCCGACCTACGAGCAGTACTTC.

This clone was observed a few times. V usage is TRBV2 and J usage is TRBJ1-5, with D possibly matching TRBD1 (5 bases). Between the trimmed V and J ends, which lost 5 bases and 0 bases, there was a span of 8 bases. CDR1 is SNHLY, CDR2 FYNNEI, per germline. The CDR3 loop spans 14 amino acids. The CDR3 is CASSSTGSNQPQHF. The CDR3 DNA reads as TGTGCCAGCAGTTCTACAGGTAGCAATCAGCCCCAGCATTTT.

In nucleotides, the CDR3 is TGTGCCTGGGGCGAAGAGACCCAGTACTTC. Translated, it gives CAWGEETQYF. This chain joins TRBV30 and TRBJ2-5; no clear D gene. This CDR3 contains 10 residues. Germline values: CDR1 GTSNPN, CDR2 SVGIG (reference sequence). Trimming pared 5 bases from V and 3 bases from J, leaving 4 bases between.